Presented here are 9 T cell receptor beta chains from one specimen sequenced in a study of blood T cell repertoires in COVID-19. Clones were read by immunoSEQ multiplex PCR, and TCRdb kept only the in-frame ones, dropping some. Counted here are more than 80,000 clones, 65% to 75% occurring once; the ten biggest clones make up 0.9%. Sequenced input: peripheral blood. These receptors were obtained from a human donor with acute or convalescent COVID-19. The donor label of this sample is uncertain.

DNA for the CDR3: TGTGCCAGCAGCCCCCGACGGGAGAACACTGAAGCTTTCTTT. This sequence encodes CASSPRRENTEAFF. V gene TRBV3-1 (or the pseudogene TRBV3-2) combines with J gene TRBJ1-1; D call uncertain. V was shortened by 4 bases and J by 1 base, with 10 bases between the two germline ends. Germline CDR1 reads LGHDT; CDR2 reads YNNKEL (reference sequence). CDR3 size: 14 residues.

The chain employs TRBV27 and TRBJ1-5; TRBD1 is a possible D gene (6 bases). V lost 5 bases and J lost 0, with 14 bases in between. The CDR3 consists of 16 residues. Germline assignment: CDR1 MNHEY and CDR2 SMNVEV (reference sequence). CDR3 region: CASSPDSYYSNQPQHF. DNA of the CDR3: TGTGCCAGCAGTCCGGACAGTTACTATAGCAATCAGCCCCAGCATTTT.

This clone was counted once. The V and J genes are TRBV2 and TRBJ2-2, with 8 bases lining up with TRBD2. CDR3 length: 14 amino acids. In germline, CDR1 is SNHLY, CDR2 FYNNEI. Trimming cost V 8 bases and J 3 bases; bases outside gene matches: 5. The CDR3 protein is CASRGGRDTGELFF. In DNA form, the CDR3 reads TGTGCCAGCCGGGGGGGGCGTGACACCGGGGAGCTGTTTTTT.

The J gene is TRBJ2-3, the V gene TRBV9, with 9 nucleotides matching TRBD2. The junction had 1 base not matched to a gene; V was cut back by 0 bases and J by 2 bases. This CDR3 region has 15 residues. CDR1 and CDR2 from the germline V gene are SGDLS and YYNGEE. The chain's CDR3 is CASSVERGVTDTQYF. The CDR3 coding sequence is TGTGCCAGCAGCGTAGAGCGGGGGGTCACAGATACGCAGTATTTT.

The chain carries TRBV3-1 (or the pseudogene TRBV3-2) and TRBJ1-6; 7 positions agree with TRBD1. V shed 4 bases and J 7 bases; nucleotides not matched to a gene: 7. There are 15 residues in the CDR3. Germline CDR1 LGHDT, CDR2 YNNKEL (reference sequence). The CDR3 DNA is TGTGCCAGCAGCCTATCAGACAGGGCCAATTCACCCCTCCACTTT. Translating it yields CASSLSDRANSPLHF.

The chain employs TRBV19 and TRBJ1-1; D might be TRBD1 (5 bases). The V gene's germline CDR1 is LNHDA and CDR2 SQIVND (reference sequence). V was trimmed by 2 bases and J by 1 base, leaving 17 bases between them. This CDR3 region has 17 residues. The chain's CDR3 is CASSIISVGRANTEAFF. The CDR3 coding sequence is TGTGCCAGTAGTATAATATCCGTAGGCAGGGCGAACACTGAAGCTTTCTTT.

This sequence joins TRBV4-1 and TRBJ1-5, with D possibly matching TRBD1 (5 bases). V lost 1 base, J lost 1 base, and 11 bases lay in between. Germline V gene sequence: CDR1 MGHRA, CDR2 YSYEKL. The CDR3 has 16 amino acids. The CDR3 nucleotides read TGCGCCAGCAGCCAAGGGGGCGGTAGGAGCAATCAGCCCCAGCATTTT. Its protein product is CASSQGGGRSNQPQHF.

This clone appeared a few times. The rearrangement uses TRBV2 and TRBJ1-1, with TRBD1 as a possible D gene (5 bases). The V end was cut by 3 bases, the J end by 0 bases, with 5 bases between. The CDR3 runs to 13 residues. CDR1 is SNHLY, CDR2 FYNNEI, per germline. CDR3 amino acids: CASSEGLNTEAFF. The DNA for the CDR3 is TGTGCCAGCAGTGAGGGGCTGAACACTGAAGCTTTCTTT.

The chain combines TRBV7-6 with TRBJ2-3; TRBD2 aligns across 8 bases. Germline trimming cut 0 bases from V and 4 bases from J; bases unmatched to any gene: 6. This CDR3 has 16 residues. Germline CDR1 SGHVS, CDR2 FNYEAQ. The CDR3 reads CASSLAAGGGSDTQYF. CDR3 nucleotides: TGTGCCAGCAGCTTAGCCGCGGGGGGCGGATCAGATACGCAGTATTTT. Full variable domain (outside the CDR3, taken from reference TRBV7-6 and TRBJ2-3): GAGVSQSPRYKVTKRGQDVALRCDPISGHVSLYWYRQALGQGPEFLTYFNYEAQQDKSGLPNDRFSAERPEGSISTLTIQRTEQRDSAMYRCASSLAAGGGSDTQYFGPGTRLTVL.